The 29 T cell receptor beta chains given below trace back to one sample, sequenced in a study of T cell repertoires in cytomegalovirus infection (dated by TCRdb to the late 2010s). Antigens for these TCRs are unknown. The meaning of the sample's treatment or condition label: in vitro stimulation with specific CMV peptide epitopes to enrich CMV-specific T cells. Sequencing relied on an Illumina HiSeq 1500. The public reads were run again by TCRdb, first through fastp at Q25 and then through MiXCR, and only productive beta chains were kept. Entries that share a CDR3 protein sequence are merged under the most common genes and DNA. Recorded for this sample are about 500,000 distinct CDR3 sequences; around 30% of them occurred a single time. The biggest ten clones account for 17% of the sample. The sequencing used cultured PBMCs, collected from culture after CMV antigen stimulation. The receptors were gathered from a human donor in good health (CMV status not recorded). Some clones in this sample may be carry-over from other donors' samples.

This clonotype was seen only a few times. V and J are TRBV7-6 and TRBJ1-1, with D possibly being TRBD1 (5 bases). This CDR3 is built from 14 residues. The germline V and J ends were trimmed by 2 bases and 4 bases, with 11 bases remaining between them. Germline V gene sequence: CDR1 SGHVS, CDR2 FNYEAQ. The CDR3 loop is CASSLFGGSTEAFF. The CDR3 DNA reads TGTGCCAGCAGCTTATTCGGGGGGAGCACTGAAGCTTTCTTT.

In this sample, this clonotype turned up a few times. V gene TRBV6-2 or TRBV6-3 combines with J gene TRBJ2-1, with TRBD2 matching over 8 bases. Losses at the gene ends were 8 bases for V and 2 bases for J; bases not matched to a gene: 5. The germline gives CDR1 MNHEY, CDR2 SVGEGT. This CDR3 comprises 14 residues. The CDR3 nucleotides read TGTGCCAGCCACGGGGGGGGGGCCTACAATGAGCAGTTCTTC. Its translation is CASHGGGAYNEQFF.

The J gene is TRBJ1-1, the V gene TRBV7-3, with D perhaps TRBD1 (5 bases). The germline V and J ends were trimmed by 5 bases and 1 base, with 20 bases remaining between them. Germline V CDR1 and CDR2: SGHTA, FQGTGA. The CDR3 consists of 17 residues. In DNA, the CDR3 is TGTGCCAGCAGCCCCCATTTCAGCGGGGGTAGGAACACTGAAGCTTTCTTT. Translated: CASSPHFSGGRNTEAFF.

This clonotype turned up a few times. The V call is TRBV27, the J call TRBJ1-3, with 10 bases matching TRBD1. J gave up 6 bases and V 6 bases, and 2 bases lay outside the gene matches. The CDR3 contains 13 residues. The germline gives CDR1 MNHEY, CDR2 SMNVEV (reference sequence). This CDR3 reads CASRDRGVNTIYF. CDR3 bases: TGTGCCAGCAGGGACAGGGGGGTAAACACCATATATTTT.

The V and J genes are TRBV12-3 or TRBV12-4 and TRBJ2-7; TRBD2 might be the D (6 bases). The germline V and J ends were trimmed by 6 bases and 3 bases, with 9 bases remaining between them. The CDR3 totals 12 residues. Here the CDR3 DNA reads TGTGCCAGCAGCCGGGACTTCTACGAGCAGTACGTC. This encodes CASSRDFYEQYV.

This clonotype has more than one count but fewer than ten. The chain uses TRBV7-2 and TRBJ1-1; D gene ambiguous. Germline V CDR1 and CDR2: SGHTA, FQGNSA. V gave up 5 bases and J gave up 2 bases, with 18 bases separating them. The CDR3 covers 16 residues. CDR3 DNA: TGTGCCAGCAGCCAAGACCCGCGTGTCCCCAACACTGAAGCTTTCTTT. Translation gives CASSQDPRVPNTEAFF.

The chain couples TRBV29-1 to TRBJ2-5; 11 nucleotides align to TRBD2. Trimming removed 2 bases from V and 5 bases from J; junction bases left unmatched: 4. This CDR3 is built from 14 residues. CDR1 is SQVTM, CDR2 ANQGSEA, per germline. CDR3 residues: CSVESRLAGETQYF. CDR3 DNA: TGCAGCGTTGAATCTCGACTAGCGGGGGAGACCCAGTACTTC. Drawing the rest from reference TRBV29-1 and TRBJ2-5, the complete variable domain is SAVISQKPSRDICQRGTSLTIQCQVDSQVTMMFWYRQQPGQSLTLIATANQGSEATYESGFVIDKFPISRPNLTFSTLTVSNMSPEDSSIYLCSVESRLAGETQYFGPGTRLLVL.

The chain carries TRBV25-1 and TRBJ1-4; TRBD1 matches 9 bases. The CDR3 loop spans 19 amino acids. Trimming removed 2 bases from V and 1 base from J; junction bases left unmatched: 11. The germline V gene encodes CDR1 MGHDK and CDR2 SYGVNS. The CDR3 loop reads CASSEAGGDREQTNEKLFF. The CDR3 DNA sequence: TGTGCCAGCAGTGAAGCGGGGGGGGACAGGGAGCAAACTAATGAAAAACTGTTTTTT.

The chain recombines TRBV25-1 with TRBJ2-1; D might be TRBD2 (5 bases). Germline V CDR1 and CDR2: MGHDK, SYGVNS. The length of the CDR3 is 14 residues. With 4 bases removed from V and 10 bases from J, the gap between germline ends came to 17 bases. CDR3 residues: CASSASLGPGEQFF. DNA for the CDR3: TGTGCCAGCAGTGCATCACTAGGACCCGGGGAGCAGTTCTTC.

The chain joins TRBV12-3 or TRBV12-4 to TRBJ2-7, with a possible D match to TRBD1 (6 bases). V lost 6 bases and J lost 3, with 9 bases in between. The CDR3 runs 12 residues. DNA of the CDR3: TGTGCCAGCAGCACACAGGGCTACGAGCAGTACGTC. Translating it yields CASSTQGYEQYV.

The table lists this clonotype with a few counts. This chain connects TRBV7-2 to TRBJ2-5, with 12 bases matching TRBD2. Germline V gives CDR1 SGHTA, CDR2 FQGNSA. CDR3 length: 16 amino acids. Trimming at V came to 5 bases and at J to 2 bases, leaving 6 bases not matched to a gene. CDR3 in DNA: TGTGCCAGCAGCCCAGGGACTAGCGGGCCGCAAGAGACCCAGTACTTC. Translating it yields CASSPGTSGPQETQYF.

The chain has TRBV6-8 and TRBJ1-2; TRBD1 might be the D (5 bases). V was trimmed by 0 bases and J by 5 bases, leaving 13 bases between them. The CDR3 totals 15 residues. The germline CDR1 and CDR2 sequences are MNHGY and SAAAGT. CDR3 amino acids: CASSYSLETDYGYTF. As DNA, the CDR3 is TGTGCCAGCAGTTACTCGTTAGAGACAGATTATGGCTACACCTTC.

This clonotype has just a few counts. This sequence joins TRBV6-2 or TRBV6-3 and TRBJ2-1, with a weak D call TRBD2 (5 bases). CDR1 and CDR2 from the germline V gene are MNHEY and SVGEGT. The CDR3 loop spans 14 amino acids. Between the trimmed V and J ends, which lost 2 bases and 14 bases, there was a span of 19 bases. The CDR3 reads CASSYAAEAAEEFF. The CDR3 coding sequence is TGTGCCAGCAGTTACGCTGCGGAGGCCGCCGAAGAGTTCTTC.

The rearrangement links TRBV7-2 to TRBJ2-7; 10 positions agree with TRBD1. This CDR3 region has 14 residues. V dropped 5 bases and J dropped 5; count of bases not matched to a gene: 6. Germline CDR1 reads SGHTA; CDR2 reads FQGNSA. The CDR3 DNA reads as TGTGCCAGCAGCGCAGACAGGGGGCACCACGAGCAGTACTTC. It codes for CASSADRGHHEQYF.

At least ten counts were recorded for this clonotype. The chain has TRBV7-2 and TRBJ2-1, with D unresolved. Per the germline V gene, CDR1 is SGHTA and CDR2 is FQGNSA. The V end lost 1 base, the J end lost 4 bases, and 14 bases lay between the germline ends. CDR3 length: 16 amino acids. CDR3 DNA: TGTGCCAGCAGCTTAGGGCCGGCTCTCTATTACAATGAGCAGTTCTTC. This encodes CASSLGPALYYNEQFF.

This clonotype came up a few times. For the CDR3, the DNA is TGTGCCACCAGTGACCCATTCAAGACTAGCGGAGGCACAGATACGCAGTATTTT. It translates to CATSDPFKTSGGTDTQYF. The V and J genes are TRBV24-1 and TRBJ2-3; 9 nucleotides agree with TRBD2. J lost 1 base, V lost 4 bases, and 11 bases had no gene match. The CDR3 has 18 amino acids. Germline-derived CDR1 and CDR2 are KGHDR and SFDVKD.

This clonotype was counted ten times or more. The chain couples TRBV7-2 to TRBJ1-1, with 8 bases matching TRBD1. The CDR3 extends over 17 amino acids. The germline V gene encodes CDR1 SGHTA and CDR2 FQGNSA. The junction had 8 bases not matched to a gene; V was cut back by 1 base and J by 1 base. This CDR3 is CASSLGSGTGRNTEAFF. In DNA form, the CDR3 reads TGTGCCAGCAGCTTAGGGTCTGGGACAGGCCGGAACACTGAAGCTTTCTTT.

The chain links TRBV4-3 to TRBJ2-3; TRBD1 agrees at 7 bases. CDR1 is LGHNA, CDR2 YSLEER, per germline. The CDR3 sequence is 16 residues long. V shed 2 bases and J 5 bases; nucleotides not matched to a gene: 10. The CDR3 reads CASSQHYGQDVDTQYF. The DNA of the CDR3 is TGCGCCAGCAGCCAACATTATGGACAGGACGTAGATACGCAGTATTTT.

This clonotype was seen more than once but under ten times. The V gene is TRBV29-1, the J gene TRBJ1-1; D ambiguous. V lost 6 bases, J lost 12 bases, and 23 bases lay in between. This CDR3 contains 13 residues. CDR1 is SQVTM and CDR2 is ANQGSEA in the germline V gene. CDR3 amino acids: CSVRKDGGWITFF. In DNA form, the CDR3 reads TGCAGCGTCAGAAAGGACGGAGGGTGGATAACTTTCTTT.

This clonotype came up once. The genes are TRBV4-3 and TRBJ2-3; TRBD2 agrees at 14 bases. The J segment lost 2 bases and the V segment lost 0 bases, leaving 13 bases of the junction unmatched. Germline lookup yields CDR1 LGHNA and CDR2 YSLEER. The CDR3 length is 21 residues. The CDR3 loop is CASSQDLGLAGVGVTTDTQYF. The DNA for the CDR3 is TGCGCCAGCAGCCAAGACTTGGGACTAGCGGGAGTTGGTGTGACCACAGATACGCAGTATTTT.

The chain joins TRBV20-1 to TRBJ2-7; the match to TRBD1 covers 7 bases. Per germline, CDR1 DFQATT and CDR2 SNEGSKA (reference sequence). With 0 bases clipped from V and 5 bases from J, the junction kept 7 bases outside the gene matches. There are 14 residues in the CDR3. The CDR3 reads CSARDLRRGHEQYF. In DNA, the CDR3 is TGCAGTGCTAGAGATCTCAGAAGGGGGCACGAGCAGTACTTC.

DNA of the CDR3: TGTGCCAGCAGCTTAGGTGGAGGGAGTGGCTACACCTTC. It codes for CASSLGGGSGYTF. The chain is built from TRBV7-9 and TRBJ1-2; D call uncertain. Germline V gene lookup returns CDR1 SEHNR and CDR2 FQNEAQ (reference sequence). V lost 1 base and J lost 7, with 10 bases in between. This CDR3 is 13 amino acids long.

This clonotype has ten or more counts. The chain links TRBV7-2 to TRBJ1-1; D is ambiguous. Germline-derived CDR1 and CDR2 are SGHTA and FQGNSA. The CDR3 runs to 13 residues. V lost 5 bases and J lost 4, with 11 bases in between. This CDR3 is CASSLGKSTEAFF. Written as DNA, the CDR3 is TGTGCCAGCAGCCTCGGGAAGTCCACTGAAGCTTTCTTT.

V usage is TRBV18 and J usage is TRBJ2-1; no definite D call. The CDR3 length is 15 residues. Trimming stripped 4 bases from V and 3 bases from J, with 13 bases between. Looked up from germline, CDR1 is KGHSH and CDR2 is LQKENI. The chain's CDR3 is CASSRTRQDYNEQFF. DNA of the CDR3: TGTGCCAGCTCACGAACTCGACAAGACTACAATGAGCAGTTCTTC.

This sequence joins TRBV4-3 and TRBJ2-5; no clear D gene. The CDR3 is made up of 17 amino acids. In germline, CDR1 is LGHNA, CDR2 YSLEER. V was trimmed by 0 bases and J by 4 bases, leaving 18 bases between them. CDR3 residues: CASSQDQPGSLGETQYF. In nucleotides, the CDR3 is TGCGCCAGCAGCCAAGATCAACCAGGTTCTTTGGGAGAGACCCAGTACTTC.

The J gene is TRBJ2-5, the V gene TRBV7-2, with D possibly being TRBD2 (5 bases). From germline, CDR1 is SGHTA and CDR2 FQGNSA. The CDR3 runs 14 residues. Trimming took 3 bases from V and 5 from J, leaving 13 bases between them. The CDR3 protein is CASSLEQASETQYF. CDR3 sequence (DNA): TGTGCCAGCAGCTTGGAGCAGGCTAGCGAGACCCAGTACTTC.

V is TRBV6-2 or TRBV6-3 and J is TRBJ2-3; D is ambiguous. The CDR3 is 12 residues long. Looked up from germline, CDR1 is MNHEY and CDR2 is SVGEGT. The ends were cut back, 5 bases at V and 8 bases at J, with 11 bases in the middle. The CDR3 region has the DNA TGTGCCAGCAGTAGTGGACCGGCTACGCAGTATTTT. It encodes CASSSGPATQYF.

This clonotype was picked up a small number of times. The chain employs TRBV18 and TRBJ2-6; D is uncertain. V lost 1 base, J lost 2 bases, and 12 bases lay in between. This CDR3 has 17 residues. Per germline, CDR1 KGHSH and CDR2 LQKENI. The CDR3 is CASSPRHSATGANVLTF. DNA of the CDR3: TGTGCCAGCTCACCACGCCACAGCGCTACTGGGGCCAACGTCCTGACTTTC.

In its sample, this clonotype was seen a few times. The chain carries TRBV7-2 and TRBJ1-2; 8 nucleotides line up with TRBD1. This CDR3 has 15 amino acids. With V trimmed by 5 bases and J by 3 bases, 8 bases remained unmatched. CDR1 and CDR2 (germline): SGHTA, FQGNSA. The CDR3 DNA follows: TGTGCCAGCAGCGCGGGACAGGCCGGGGACTATGGCTACACCTTC. Translating it yields CASSAGQAGDYGYTF.